This is a list of T cell receptor beta chains from one sample in a study of blood T cell repertoires in COVID-19. The data were produced by immunoSEQ multiplex PCR, yet TCRdb's version contains in-frame clones alone and is incomplete. The sample consists of over 250,000 clones, approximately 85% of them appearing once. Sequences were obtained from peripheral blood. The source is an older woman with acute or convalescent COVID-19. Both conserved end residues are part of each CDR3. Fields, in order: J gene, clone size, CDR3 length, V gene, D gene, CDR3 DNA, CDR3 protein. A D gene is named only where the DNA matches it firmly. Clone size, where shown, is once, few, many, or a class for clones that have expanded.

TRBJ2-7 | NA | 15 | TRBV4-2 | NA | NA | CASSQVGPGGYEQYF
TRBJ2-5 | NA | 12 | TRBV5-1 | NA | TGCGCCAGTTCGGGGTTTCGAGAGACCCAGTACTTC | CASSGFRETQYF
TRBJ1-1 | NA | 12 | TRBV7-8 | NA | TGTGCCAGCAGCCGACAGGTCCCTGAAGCTTTCTTT | CASSRQVPEAFF
TRBJ1-1 | NA | 11 | TRBV19 | NA | TGTGCCGGACAGATCGGCACTGAAGCTTTCTTT | CAGQIGTEAFF
TRBJ1-4 | NA | 17 | TRBV6-6 | TRBD1 | TGTGCCAGCAGTCGAACAGGGGGCAGGGGAACTAATGAAAAACTGTTTTTT | CASSRTGGRGTNEKLFF
TRBJ1-3 | NA | 12 | TRBV12-3/TRBV12-4 | NA | TGTGCCAGCAGCCCAGGGGGAAACACCATATATTTT | CASSPGGNTIYF
TRBJ1-2 | NA | 15 | TRBV4-2 | TRBD1 | TGTGCCAGCAGCCAAGCCAAACAGGGGAGGAATGGCTACACCTTC | CASSQAKQGRNGYTF
TRBJ2-1 | once | 11 | TRBV3-1/TRBV3-2 | NA | TGTGCCAGCAGCCTCCGGCAGCGGGCGGTCTTC | CASSLRQRAVF
TRBJ1-2 | NA | 15 | TRBV7-8 | TRBD1 | TGTGCCAGCAGCTACGCCGGGACAGCTAACTATGGCTACACCTTC | CASSYAGTANYGYTF
TRBJ1-1 | NA | 14 | TRBV5-1 | NA | TGCGCCAGCAGCCTCGACCCGGAGGACACTGAAGCTTTCTTT | CASSLDPEDTEAFF
TRBJ1-3 | NA | 13 | TRBV7-9 | NA | TGTGCCAGCAGCTCGGGAGGGGGAAACACCATATATTTT | CASSSGGGNTIYF
TRBJ2-7 | few | 12 | TRBV29-1 | NA | TGCAGCGTTACGAGTGGGGGGTCCGAGCAGTACTTC | CSVTSGGSEQYF
TRBJ2-1 | once | 15 | TRBV9 | TRBD2 | TGTGCCAGCAGCGTAGCGGGGGGGCCCTACAATGAGCAGTTCTTC | CASSVAGGPYNEQFF
TRBJ1-4 | NA | 14 | TRBV7-8 | NA | TGTGCCAGCAGCAGAGGCAGTATTAATGAAAAACTGTTTTTT | CASSRGSINEKLFF
TRBJ2-3 | NA | 15 | TRBV6-5 | NA | TGTGCCAGCCGCCCGCGGGAAGGACTATCAGATACGCAGTATTTT | CASRPREGLSDTQYF
TRBJ1-1 | NA | 13 | TRBV5-5 | NA | TGTGCCAGCAGCGCGGCCTTGAACACTGAAGCTTTCTTT | CASSAALNTEAFF
TRBJ2-5 | NA | 16 | TRBV5-1 | NA | TGCGCCAGCAGCTTGGGTGTGGGCTCGACCCAAGAGACCCAGTACTTC | CASSLGVGSTQETQYF
TRBJ1-2 | NA | 14 | TRBV5-1 | NA | TGCGCCAGCAGCTTGACAGTCCAGATGGGTGGCTACACCTTC | CASSLTVQMGGYTF
TRBJ2-3 | NA | 17 | TRBV5-1 | TRBD2 | TGCGCCAGCAGCTTGCCCGGGACTAGCGGGGCCACAGATACGCAGTATTTT | CASSLPGTSGATDTQYF
TRBJ2-3 | NA | 14 | TRBV7-2 | NA | TGTGCCAGCAGCGCAAGGAGTCTCACAGATACGCAGTATTTT | CASSARSLTDTQYF
TRBJ1-5 | once | 13 | TRBV19 | TRBD1 | TGTGCCAGTAACAGGGGGGGCAATCAGCCCCAGCATTTT | CASNRGGNQPQHF
TRBJ2-3 | NA | 15 | TRBV11-1 | NA | TGTGCCAGCAGCCCCGAAGGGACAAGAGGGGATACGCAGTATTTT | CASSPEGTRGDTQYF
TRBJ1-2 | NA | 9 | TRBV7-2 | NA | TGTGCCAGCAGTTCCAGGGTCCCCTTC | CASSSRVPF
TRBJ2-7 | NA | 12 | TRBV30 | NA | TGTGCCTGGAGTGGGCAGGGCTACGAGCAGTACTTC | CAWSGQGYEQYF
TRBJ2-7 | once | 15 | TRBV18 | NA | TGTGCCAGCTCACCAATCGGGGGTAGCTCCTACGAGCAGTACTTC | CASSPIGGSSYEQYF
TRBJ2-7 | NA | 16 | TRBV7-9 | TRBD2 | TGTGCCAGCAGCTCGCCACTAGCGGGGGGACTCTACGAGCAGTACTTC | CASSSPLAGGLYEQYF
TRBJ1-2 | NA | 14 | TRBV2 | NA | TGTGCCAGCAGTGATAGGCAGGCCGGCTATGGCTACACCTTC | CASSDRQAGYGYTF
TRBJ1-6 | NA | 17 | TRBV19 | NA | TGTGCCAGTAGTATTCCCATGGCAGGGCCAAGCAATTCACCCCTCCACTTT | CASSIPMAGPSNSPLHF
TRBJ1-6 | NA | 20 | TRBV7-6 | NA | TGTGCCAGCAGCCCCATAGGGCCAGCTAAAGGAGGGATTTTTAATTCACCCCTCCACTTT | CASSPIGPAKGGIFNSPLHF
TRBJ2-1 | NA | 16 | TRBV5-5 | TRBD2 | TGTGCCAGCAGCTTGGGGCTAGCGGGGGGGAACAATGAGCAGTTCTTC | CASSLGLAGGNNEQFF
TRBJ1-5 | NA | 15 | TRBV10-2 | NA | TGCGCCAGCAGTCGACTACCTCATAGCAATCAGCCCCAGCATTTT | CASSRLPHSNQPQHF
TRBJ2-4 | NA | 14 | TRBV28 | NA | TGTGCCAGCGGTATCCAGGGTCGTGGAAACATTCAGTACTTC | CASGIQGRGNIQYF
TRBJ1-6 | NA | 14 | TRBV19 | TRBD1 | TGTGCCAGTAGTTCGGGGACAGGGCTCCCACCCCTCCACTTT | CASSSGTGLPPLHF
TRBJ2-2 | NA | 16 | TRBV27 | TRBD1 | TGTGCCAGCCTAGAAACAGGGGTTTCTTACGCCGGGGAGCTGTTTTTT | CASLETGVSYAGELFF
TRBJ1-4 | NA | 16 | TRBV18 | NA | TGTGCCAGCTCACCTGGGACACCCGCAACTAATGAAAAACTGTTTTTT | CASSPGTPATNEKLFF
TRBJ2-2 | once | 14 | TRBV7-3 | NA | TGTGCCAGCAGCTTACAGGGGAACACCGGGGAGCTGTTTTTT | CASSLQGNTGELFF
TRBJ2-7 | NA | 13 | TRBV7-2 | NA | TGTGCCAGCAGCTTAGGTCCTGGGCAGCCGGCCCACTTC | CASSLGPGQPAHF
TRBJ1-5 | NA | 14 | TRBV10-2 | TRBD1 | TGCGCCAGCAGTGAGAACAGGGGCGGCCAGCCCCAGCATTTT | CASSENRGGQPQHF
TRBJ1-1 | NA | 14 | TRBV7-2 | NA | TGTGCCAGCAGCTTAGGGCAGGGAAGCTTTGAAGCTTTCTTT | CASSLGQGSFEAFF
TRBJ1-4 | NA | 13 | TRBV18 | NA | TGTGCCAGCTCACCTTACAGTGATGAAAAACTGTTTTTT | CASSPYSDEKLFF
TRBJ2-2 | NA | 15 | TRBV11-3 | TRBD2 | TGTGCCAGCAGCTTAGGTGGGACTAGCATCGGGGAGCTGTTTTTT | CASSLGGTSIGELFF
TRBJ1-1 | NA | 16 | TRBV5-1 | NA | TGCGCCAGCAGCTCGGCCGGGAACCGGGGGTTTACTGAAGCTTTCTTT | CASSSAGNRGFTEAFF
TRBJ1-1 | NA | 15 | TRBV4-1 | NA | TGCGCCAGCAGCCAGCTGGCAGGGGTTTACACTGAAGCTTTCTTT | CASSQLAGVYTEAFF
TRBJ1-2 | NA | 14 | TRBV14 | NA | TGTGCCAGCAGCCAGTCCAGGGGAGAATATGGCTACACCTTC | CASSQSRGEYGYTF
TRBJ2-2 | NA | 13 | TRBV7-9 | NA | TGTGCCAGCAGCTTAGACAGGGACGGGGAGCTGTTTTTT | CASSLDRDGELFF
TRBJ1-6 | NA | 14 | TRBV7-2 | NA | TGTGCCAGCAGCTCCAGACAGAACAATTCACCCCTCCACTTT | CASSSRQNNSPLHF
TRBJ2-3 | few | 15 | TRBV7-7 | NA | TGTGCCAGCAGCTTAGGTCTAGGAAGGACAGATACGCAGTATTTT | CASSLGLGRTDTQYF
TRBJ1-3 | NA | 19 | TRBV4-1 | NA | TGCGCCAGCAGCCCCTTGGGCAGGTCCTCTTCCTCTGAGGGAAACACCATATATTTT | CASSPLGRSSSSEGNTIYF
TRBJ1-2 | NA | 16 | TRBV6-1 | TRBD1 | TGTGCCAGCAGTGGGGGACAGGGGCGCAATAACTATGGCTACACCTTC | CASSGGQGRNNYGYTF
TRBJ2-3 | NA | 16 | TRBV7-9 | TRBD1 | TGTGCCAGCAGCGATCGCAGACAGGGCGAGACAGATACGCAGTATTTT | CASSDRRQGETDTQYF
TRBJ1-2 | NA | 15 | TRBV25-1 | TRBD1 | TGTGCCAGCAGTGTAGGGACAGGGGGCGCGAGGGGCTACACCTTC | CASSVGTGGARGYTF
TRBJ1-4 | few | 14 | TRBV5-5 | NA | TGTGCCAGCAGTCGGACTGCAACTAATGAAAAACTGTTTTTT | CASSRTATNEKLFF
TRBJ2-3 | NA | 16 | TRBV25-1 | TRBD1 | TGTGCCAGCAGCGACGCCGGGACAGGGATCACAGATACGCAGTATTTT | CASSDAGTGITDTQYF
TRBJ2-7 | NA | 15 | TRBV28 | TRBD1 | TGTGCCAGCAGTTTCTTAGGGACAGGGTCCTACGAGCAGTACTTC | CASSFLGTGSYEQYF
TRBJ2-1 | NA | 16 | TRBV7-9 | TRBD2 | TGTGCCAGCAGCCCGAGGCAGCGGGGGAGTATCAGTGAGCAGTTCTTC | CASSPRQRGSISEQFF